This TCR beta chain was documented in a study of preoperative IRX-2 immunotherapy in early breast cancer. Turning to this clone: A junction boundary mismatches the germline segment, possibly from a read error.

Measured with immunoSEQ multiplex PCR; TCRdb has only the in-frame clones, and not every one. The sample records about 19,000 clones, around 81% being singletons. The treatment is: preoperative locoregional IRX-2 cytokine immunotherapy. This phase Ib study tested locoregional IRX-2 cytokine immunotherapy given before surgery. This CDR3 comprises 16 residues. Germline CDR1 and CDR2: MNHGY and SAAAGT. The rearrangement uses TRBV6-8 and TRBJ2-1; the match to TRBD2 covers 7 bases. Sequenced here: lymph node tissue, sampled after IRX-2 immunotherapy. The sequence was collected from a human donor with breast cancer. The CDR3 DNA reads as TGTGCCATCAGTGGAGTAGTTGGGAGGGCCGTCAATGAGCAGTTCTTC. The encoded protein is CAISGVVGRAVNEQFF.